Listed below are T cell receptor beta chains from one sample, sequenced in a study of cytomegalovirus exposure and HLA in healthy donors. Profiled with immunoSEQ multiplex PCR; TCRdb holds only in-frame clones, not every one. The repertoire has 150,000 to 200,000 clones, approximately 86% of them found once; the top ten carry 2% to 2.5%. Sequencing used PBMCs. The receptors derive from a woman aged 18-35 years in good health and CMV-seronegative. Each CDR3 is given with its conserved first and last residue. Fields, in order: clone size, V gene, CDR3 length, D gene, J gene, CDR3 DNA, CDR3 protein. A D gene is named only where the DNA matches it firmly. Some rows have no size entry. The others give once, few or many, or a class for an expanded clone.

.,TRBV2,14,TRBD1,TRBJ1-1,TGTGCCAGCAGGTCAGACAGGGCGACTCTTGAAGCTTTCTTT,CASRSDRATLEAFF
.,TRBV11-3,13,TRBD1,TRBJ2-7,TGTGCCAGCAGCTTAGGAGGGGGCCGGGAGCAGTACTTC,CASSLGGGREQYF
.,TRBV6-1,16,TRBD1,TRBJ1-5,TGTGCCAGCAGTGAACCCGGACAGGGAACCGCTCAGCCCCAGCATTTT,CASSEPGQGTAQPQHF
.,TRBV4-1,16,TRBD2,TRBJ2-5,TGCGCCAGCAGCCTCCAACTAGCGGGGTTTCAAGAGACCCAGTACTTC,CASSLQLAGFQETQYF
.,TRBV2,11,.,TRBJ2-1,TGTGCCAGCAGTTACCAGCGCGAGCAGTTCTTC,CASSYQREQFF
.,TRBV14,11,.,TRBJ2-7,TGTGCCAGCAGCCAAGGCGGCGAGCAGTACTTC,CASSQGGEQYF
few,TRBV4-1,16,TRBD2,TRBJ2-1,TGCGCCAGCAGCCAAGGGACTAGCGGGTTTCACAATGAGCAGTTCTTC,CASSQGTSGFHNEQFF
.,TRBV19,16,.,TRBJ1-2,TGTGCCAGTACGACCTACGATCGACAGCTTATCTATGGCTACACCTTC,CASTTYDRQLIYGYTF
.,TRBV6-1,13,.,TRBJ2-7,TGTGCCAGCAGTGAAGGCGGCAGGGGCGAGCAGTACTTC,CASSEGGRGEQYF
.,TRBV7-2,15,.,TRBJ1-1,TGTGCCAGCAGCCAATCCCAATCGCACACGGGAGAAGCTTTCTTT,CASSQSQSHTGEAFF
once,TRBV9,14,TRBD1,TRBJ2-2,TGTGCCAGCAGCCCCGGACAGGGGGTCGGGGAGCTGTTTTTT,CASSPGQGVGELFF
once,TRBV2,14,TRBD1,TRBJ2-1,TGTGCCAGCAGAGGGACAGGGGACTACAATGAGCAGTTCTTC,CASRGTGDYNEQFF